The rows below give T cell receptor beta chains drawn from one sample of a study of blood T cell repertoires in COVID-19. Profiled with immunoSEQ multiplex PCR; TCRdb holds only in-frame clones, not every one. The sample contains some 400,000 clones, more than 70% of which appear only once. Sample: PBMCs or T cells enriched from blood (not recorded which). These receptors were taken from a man aged 25 to 40 who had recovered from COVID-19. The CDR3 runs from the conserved cysteine through the conserved F or W.

v_gene: TRBV5-1; j_gene: TRBJ1-2; CDR3aa: CASRKDRGGYTF
v_gene: TRBV7-9; j_gene: TRBJ2-1; CDR3aa: CASSRDRLSYNEQFF
v_gene: TRBV6-6; j_gene: TRBJ2-5; CDR3aa: CASSRGGAWETQYF
v_gene: TRBV5-5; j_gene: TRBJ2-5; CDR3aa: CASSLNSGGAETQYF
v_gene: TRBV25-1; j_gene: TRBJ2-3; CDR3aa: CASSEDILTDTQYF
v_gene: TRBV18; j_gene: TRBJ1-5; CDR3aa: CASSYGQVNQPQHF
v_gene: TRBV5-4; j_gene: TRBJ2-1; CDR3aa: CASSSFDRGEQFF
v_gene: TRBV7-2; j_gene: TRBJ2-7; CDR3aa: CASSLPLGSGASYEQYF
v_gene: TRBV30; j_gene: TRBJ1-5; CDR3aa: CAWRATESNQPQHF
v_gene: TRBV12-3/TRBV12-4; j_gene: TRBJ1-3; CDR3aa: CASSTGVGNTIYF
v_gene: TRBV9; j_gene: TRBJ1-1; CDR3aa: CASSGTGGPTEAFF
v_gene: TRBV7-2; j_gene: TRBJ1-2; CDR3aa: CASSSGVGPGYTF
v_gene: TRBV30; j_gene: TRBJ1-1; CDR3aa: CAWSVRRRGTEAFF
v_gene: TRBV4-3; j_gene: TRBJ2-2; CDR3aa: CASSQDRTGTNTGELFF
v_gene: TRBV9; j_gene: TRBJ1-2; CDR3aa: CASSRPGNYGYTF
v_gene: TRBV9; j_gene: TRBJ1-4; CDR3aa: CASSVAADSEKLFF
v_gene: TRBV19; j_gene: TRBJ2-1; CDR3aa: CASRVLGGRGLNEQFF
v_gene: TRBV19; j_gene: TRBJ2-1; CDR3aa: CASTDFSGGAGDQFF
v_gene: TRBV11-2; j_gene: TRBJ1-1; CDR3aa: CASSAQGIGTEAFF
v_gene: TRBV18; j_gene: TRBJ2-5; CDR3aa: CASSPTVYQETQYF
v_gene: TRBV7-6; j_gene: TRBJ1-6; CDR3aa: CASSLGEGSSPLHF
v_gene: TRBV2; j_gene: TRBJ1-5; CDR3aa: CASSVIRAQPQHF
v_gene: TRBV19; j_gene: TRBJ1-5; CDR3aa: CASSMGRAGGAGSNQPQHF
v_gene: TRBV7-8; j_gene: TRBJ1-2; CDR3aa: CASSSQGASYGYTF
v_gene: TRBV9; j_gene: TRBJ1-1; CDR3aa: CASSVVGAAEAFF
v_gene: TRBV6-5; j_gene: TRBJ2-3; CDR3aa: CASSLVPEEEDTQYF
v_gene: TRBV3-1/TRBV3-2; j_gene: TRBJ2-3; CDR3aa: CASSQEGLAGAWTPDTQYF
v_gene: TRBV2; j_gene: TRBJ1-1; CDR3aa: CASSVRAADGAEAFF
v_gene: TRBV11-3; j_gene: TRBJ1-1; CDR3aa: CASSLEGGGTEAFF
v_gene: TRBV9; j_gene: TRBJ1-2; CDR3aa: CASSPHSGLGYGYTF
v_gene: TRBV6-5; j_gene: TRBJ1-3; CDR3aa: CASHDRAGNTIYF
v_gene: TRBV6-5; j_gene: TRBJ1-1; CDR3aa: CASGQGPTTEAFF
v_gene: TRBV6-1; j_gene: TRBJ1-1; CDR3aa: CASSELQGARTEAFF
v_gene: TRBV4-1; j_gene: TRBJ1-6; CDR3aa: CASSQERGSPLHF
v_gene: TRBV5-1; j_gene: TRBJ2-7; CDR3aa: CATSSSGVHSSYEQYF
v_gene: TRBV5-1; j_gene: TRBJ2-7; CDR3aa: CASSTMTGGIYEQYF
v_gene: TRBV30; j_gene: TRBJ1-1; CDR3aa: CALSMGRVAFF
v_gene: TRBV6-1; j_gene: TRBJ1-2; CDR3aa: CASSDTQGKGGYTF
v_gene: TRBV19; j_gene: TRBJ1-2; CDR3aa: CASIAGAGIYYGYTF
v_gene: TRBV7-9; j_gene: TRBJ2-5; CDR3aa: CASSWGQAQETQYF
v_gene: TRBV6-1; j_gene: TRBJ1-2; CDR3aa: CASSEPGRQGPGYTF
v_gene: TRBV6-4; j_gene: TRBJ2-4; CDR3aa: CASSGRGLAKNIQYF
v_gene: TRBV7-9; j_gene: TRBJ1-6; CDR3aa: CASSPQSPNSPLHF
v_gene: TRBV7-9; j_gene: TRBJ2-1; CDR3aa: CASSFPGSSYNEQFF
v_gene: TRBV7-2; j_gene: TRBJ1-2; CDR3aa: CASTPTSNYGYTF
v_gene: TRBV5-1; j_gene: TRBJ1-4; CDR3aa: CASSLGRVGNEKLFF
v_gene: TRBV9; j_gene: TRBJ1-2; CDR3aa: CASSGGVGYTF
v_gene: TRBV28; j_gene: TRBJ1-1; CDR3aa: CASSSTGGAFF
v_gene: TRBV5-1; j_gene: TRBJ1-1; CDR3aa: CASSPPGTGGTEAFF